This is a list of T cell receptor beta chains from one sample in a study of blood T cell repertoires in COVID-19. TCRdb's table, derived via immunoSEQ multiplex PCR, lists solely in-frame clones and lacks some. The table shows approximately 31,000 clones, with 65% to 90% occurring only once. Sequencing was carried out using peripheral blood. These receptors all stem from a man older than 75 with active COVID-19. CDR3s include the opening cysteine and the closing phenylalanine or tryptophan. D genes are given only for firm matches. Not all rows give a size; the values are once, few, many and, for expanded clones, a class.

j_call v_call d_call clone_size cdr3_nt cdr3_aa
TRBJ2-5 TRBV24-1 TRBD1 . TGTGCCACCAGTGCTGGACAGGGGGTAGAGACCCAGTACTTC CATSAGQGVETQYF
TRBJ2-5 TRBV19 . . TGTGCCAGTAGTACCCCTGGGGGGGGCCTCCAAGAGACCCAGTACTTC CASSTPGGGLQETQYF
TRBJ2-3 TRBV4-3 TRBD2 . TGCGCCAGCAGCCAAGATTTGGGGCAGCGGGGGGGCCCCACAGATACGCAGTATTTT CASSQDLGQRGGPTDTQYF
TRBJ2-7 TRBV5-4 TRBD2 . TGTGCCAGCAGCTCCCGTGGAGGGGGCAGCGGGGGGGCGTACGAGCAGTACTTC CASSSRGGGSGGAYEQYF
TRBJ1-5 TRBV7-8 TRBD1 . TGTGCCAGCAGTTTGAATGGACAGGGCTATAGCAATCAGCCCCAGCATTTT CASSLNGQGYSNQPQHF
TRBJ2-3 TRBV3-1/TRBV3-2 . few TGTGCCAGCAGCCAAGCCGTTCCCGGCGGGGGCCACACAGATACGCAGTATTTT CASSQAVPGGGHTDTQYF
TRBJ2-3 TRBV15 TRBD2 . TGTGCCACCAGCAGAGTTAGCGGGGGGATCACAGATACGCAGTATTTT CATSRVSGGITDTQYF
TRBJ2-2 TRBV5-6 . . TGTGCCAGCAGCTTTCGGGTTCACACCGGGGAGCTGTTTTTT CASSFRVHTGELFF
TRBJ2-2 TRBV18 TRBD1 . TGTGCCAGCTCACCGCGGACAGGGAACACCGGGGAGCTGTTTTTT CASSPRTGNTGELFF
TRBJ1-2 TRBV28 . . TGTGCCAGCAGAATTCCCGGGGGGGTGGATAACTATGGCTACACCTTC CASRIPGGVDNYGYTF
TRBJ1-1 TRBV6-5 TRBD1 . TGTGCCAGCTTTCGGACAGGGGACACTGAAGCTTTCTTT CASFRTGDTEAFF
TRBJ1-4 TRBV18 TRBD1 . TGTGCCAGCTCACTAGGGACAGCTGCAACTAATGAAAAACTGTTTTTT CASSLGTAATNEKLFF
TRBJ2-7 TRBV6-1 . few TGTGCCAGCAGTGACCGAGGGGGCTCCTACGAGCAGTACTTC CASSDRGGSYEQYF
TRBJ2-1 TRBV29-1 . . TGCAGCGTTGCTAGTCAAGTATTGAATGAGCAGTTCTTC CSVASQVLNEQFF
TRBJ2-2 TRBV29-1 . . TGCAGCATAAGGGGGTCCCCCGCGAACACCGGGGAGCTGTTTTTT CSIRGSPANTGELFF
TRBJ1-5 TRBV12-3/TRBV12-4 TRBD1 . TGTGCCAGCAGTTTACAGGGGGATCAGCCCCAGCATTTT CASSLQGDQPQHF
TRBJ1-2 TRBV10-3 . . TGTGCCATCAGTGATGGCCTCGGGGGACTCGGTGGCTACACCTTC CAISDGLGGLGGYTF
TRBJ2-6 TRBV2 . . TGTGCCAGCACCTCGGGATTTGGGGCCAACGTCCTGACTTTC CASTSGFGANVLTF
TRBJ1-2 TRBV18 . . TGTGCCAGCTCACGAACCCGGCAGACGGGGGGCTACACCTTC CASSRTRQTGGYTF
TRBJ1-1 TRBV19 TRBD1 . TGTGCCAGTAGTAGGGGACAGGGGGTAACTGAAGCTTTCTTT CASSRGQGVTEAFF
TRBJ2-3 TRBV5-1 TRBD2 . TGCGCCAGCAGCTTGGCAGTAGCGGGGGGGCCAGATACGCAGTATTTT CASSLAVAGGPDTQYF
TRBJ1-6 TRBV6-5 . . TGTGCCAGCAAGAGGGTGAGTTCACCCCTCCACTTT CASKRVSSPLHF
TRBJ1-2 TRBV6-6 . . TGTGCCAGCAGTTACTCGCCAGAATTCTATGGCTACACCTTC CASSYSPEFYGYTF
TRBJ2-7 TRBV18 . . TGTGCCAGCTCACACAACAGGGCCGGCAATAACGAGCAGTACTTC CASSHNRAGNNEQYF
TRBJ2-3 TRBV7-8 . . TGTGCCAGCGGCCTCGGACTAACTCGCACAGATACGCAGTATTTT CASGLGLTRTDTQYF
TRBJ1-4 TRBV6-1 . once TGTGCCAGCAGGGAAGACATCGGCGGTGAAAAACTGTTTTTT CASREDIGGEKLFF